A selection of T cell receptor beta chains follows, all from one sample in a study of control samples from healthy donors and cancer patients. Here immunoSEQ multiplex PCR was the method, and the copy in TCRdb shows in-frame clones only, minus some. The data contain about 120,000 clones, 75% to 90% of them singletons. The sequencing sample was made of PBMCs. The receptors shown here come from a woman aged 45-65 years with colorectal cancer. Each CDR3 is given without its conserved first and last residue. Each record gives: J gene, clone size, V gene, D gene, CDR3 protein. A D gene is named only where the DNA matches it firmly. Where a row states a size, it is once, few, many or the class of an expanded clone; other rows omit it.

>TRBJ2-1|-|TRBV28|-
ASGALGHRLNEQF
>TRBJ1-2|-|TRBV5-4|TRBD1
ASSLVTGGQGVGYGYT
>TRBJ1-1|-|TRBV5-1|TRBD1
ASSPGQGGSEAF
>TRBJ2-3|-|TRBV6-5|TRBD2
ASNSGRPDTQY
>TRBJ2-7|once|TRBV5-1|TRBD2
ASSLVDSAGGPSSYEQY
>TRBJ2-7|once|TRBV15|TRBD1
ATSRGGQASYEQY
>TRBJ2-1|-|TRBV3-1/TRBV3-2|TRBD2
ASSQEAGGLSEQF
>TRBJ1-6|few|TRBV11-2|-
ASSLNPANSPLH
>TRBJ1-1|-|TRBV28|-
ASSRREATEAF
>TRBJ2-3|-|TRBV18|-
ASSPPGPTDTQY
>TRBJ1-2|-|TRBV30|-
AWSPPANYGYT